What follows are 8 T cell receptor beta chains derived from one specimen sequenced in a study of technical replicates of blood from a few donors. This table comes from immunoSEQ multiplex PCR, and its TCRdb copy is limited to in-frame clones, with some not included. The profile covers roughly 100,000 clones, with approximately 96% appearing a single time and approximately 0.38% taken by the ten largest. The sample consisted of T cells isolated from PBMCs. The receptors originated from a human donor in good health.

The gene calls are TRBV21-1 and TRBJ2-2; the D call in the table, TRBD2, was not verified against the DNA. TRBV21-1 is described as a pseudogene. The CDR3 is 18 residues long. The CDR3 sequence is CASSKAGFGGDDTGELFF. The CDR3 bases are TGTGCCAGCAGCAAAGCAGGGTTCGGAGGGGACGACACCGGGGAGCTGTTTTTT.

The chain joins TRBV20-1 to TRBJ2-7; D gene ambiguous. Trimming stripped 6 bases from V and 2 bases from J, with 5 bases between. CDR1 is DFQATT, CDR2 SNEGSKA, per germline (reference sequence). The CDR3 consists of 10 residues. The CDR3 sequence: CSAGAYEQYF. The CDR3 DNA reads as TGCAGTGCCGGAGCCTACGAGCAGTACTTC.

This clone appeared once. The rearrangement links TRBV27 to TRBJ1-1; TRBD1 matches at 8 bases. CDR3 length: 13 amino acids. Unmatched junction bases numbered 4, after V lost 7 bases and J lost 3 bases. CDR1 is MNHEY, CDR2 SMNVEV, per germline (reference sequence). The CDR3 spells CASTGQGYTEAFF. In DNA form, the CDR3 reads TGTGCCAGCACCGGACAGGGCTACACTGAAGCTTTCTTT.

This chain uses TRBV27 with TRBJ2-5; TRBD2 matches at 7 bases. CDR1 MNHEY and CDR2 SMNVEV come from the germline V gene (reference sequence). Trimming cost V 5 bases and J 4 bases; bases outside gene matches: 13. The CDR3 contains 16 residues. CDR3 loop: CASSPLGGVNLETQYF. CDR3 nucleotide sequence: TGTGCCAGCAGTCCCCTGGGAGGGGTCAATCTAGAGACCCAGTACTTC.

The chain has TRBV30 and TRBJ1-3, with TRBD1 matching over 8 bases. The CDR3 consists of 14 residues. Looked up from germline, CDR1 is GTSNPN and CDR2 is SVGIG (reference sequence). V shed 5 bases and J 0 bases; nucleotides not matched to a gene: 3. CDR3 DNA sequence: TGTGCCTGGGGACAGGGCTCCTCTGGAAACACCATATATTTT. This translates into CAWGQGSSGNTIYF.

This clone was seen once. V is TRBV30 and J is TRBJ2-7; 10 nucleotides match TRBD1. CDR1 is GTSNPN and CDR2 is SVGIG in the germline V gene (reference sequence). V shed 1 base and J 7 bases; nucleotides not matched to a gene: 4. This CDR3 spans 13 amino acids. The CDR3 bases are TGTGCCTGGAGTGGGGACAGGGGCGGTGAGCAGTACTTC. As protein: CAWSGDRGGEQYF.

This clone was seen only once. The V call is TRBV5-8, the J call TRBJ1-4; 9 bases align to TRBD1. V was pared by 4 bases and J by 5 bases, with 3 bases of the junction left unmatched. Looked up from germline, CDR1 is SGHTS and CDR2 is YDEGEE. This CDR3 is 14 amino acids long. CDR3 nucleotides: TGTGCCAGCAGCCCCGGGACAGGGAATGAAAAACTGTTTTTT. Its protein product is CASSPGTGNEKLFF.

This rearrangement joins TRBV19 to TRBJ1-1; a possible D gene is TRBD1 (6 bases). V gave up 5 bases and J gave up 6 bases, with 10 bases separating them. Germline V lookup: CDR1 LNHDA, CDR2 SQIVND (reference sequence). The CDR3 spans 12 residues. The CDR3 bases are TGTGCCAGTAGTCGACGGACAGCTGAAGCTTTCTTT. Translated: CASSRRTAEAFF.